This T cell receptor beta chain comes out of a study of T cell repertoires in cytomegalovirus infection (dated by TCRdb to between 2017 and 2020). About the full investigation: Alongside well-studied HLA-B-restricted epitopes, the peptide stimulations were aimed at recently identified HLA-C-restricted CMV epitopes, whose presentation resists viral immunomodulation. The HLA type of each donor mattered for the analysis, because public TCR beta signatures pointed to carriage of CMV infection along with the matching HLA type. On the study overall, not on this receptor specifically: In both this cohort and an independent roughly 350-donor cohort, the cumulative frequency of public TCR beta family members distinguished carriers of CMV infection plus the relevant HLA type. The ex vivo response was dominated by HLA-C-restricted CMV-specific TCR beta clonotypes, which also provided the single most frequent clonotype in two of eight donors.

Here V drops 5 bases and J drops 2 bases, and the junction holds 5 bases not matched to any gene. The CDR3 numbers 14 residues from cysteine through phenylalanine. The DNA shown is the 42-base CDR3, in frame from base 1. The instrument was an Illumina HiSeq 1500. The public sequencing data were trimmed at Q25 with fastp and processed into clonotypes with MiXCR by TCRdb, which kept only in-frame beta chains. Every CDR3 protein is listed once, alongside the most common genes and DNA of its rows. Counted in this sample were 680,000 or so distinct CDR3 sequences; roughly 33% of them appeared once. Clones ranked in the top ten supply roughly 18% of the sample. Read against the paper, the sample's treatment or condition label means: in vitro stimulation with specific CMV peptide epitopes to enrich CMV-specific T cells. This clonotype was observed many times. Its antigen target is currently unknown. No per-base quality is available; no much larger clone lies one base away.

The chain is encoded by TRBV12-3 or TRBV12-4 joined to TRBJ2-5; 7 junctional bases match TRBD1. This TCR came from a human donor in good health (CMV status not recorded). Some clones in this sample may be carry-over from other donors' samples. This material consisted of cultured PBMCs, taken from culture after CMV antigen stimulation. CDR3 region: CASSHRDRQETQYF. Here is the DNA: TGTGCCAGCAGTCACCGGGACAGACAAGAGACCCAGTACTTC.